Following are 17 T cell receptor beta chains from one sample sequenced in a study of human T cells and chemical hapten exposure (dated by TCRdb to the early 2020s). The intended sense of this specimen's time point label: patch test 3, about 24 weeks after DPC sensitization. The meaning of the sample's treatment or condition label: therapeutic diphenylcyclopropenone sensitization with weekly scalp DPC. Preparation of the library involved RACE. The sample was run on a NextSeq 500. TCRdb handled the public reads itself, with Q25 trimming in fastp and clone calling in MiXCR, and kept productive beta chains. Rows with a matching CDR3 protein are joined into one entry that keeps the most common DNA and genes. For this sample the table gives 110,000 or so distinct CDR3 sequences, of which under 35% were detected only once. Roughly 2.7% of the sample is held by the ten biggest clonotypes. Sequenced here: whole blood, sampled in connection with sensitization to the hapten diphenylcyclopropenone (DPC). All receptors come from a man aged 40-49 years with alopecia areata. Some clones in this sample may be carry-over from other donors' samples.

This clonotype was counted ten times or more. The DNA of the CDR3 is TGTGCCAGCAGCCTATCCGGACTAGCGGGAGAGGGAAGGGAGCTGTTTTTT. Translation: CASSLSGLAGEGRELFF. The genes are TRBV3-1 and TRBJ2-2, with 13 bases lining up with TRBD2. This CDR3 is built from 17 residues. Germline V gene data show CDR1 as LGHDT and CDR2 as YNNKEL (reference sequence). Trimming at V came to 4 bases and at J to 9 bases, leaving 11 bases not matched to a gene.

The chain recombines TRBV29-1 with TRBJ2-2; D not resolved. The CDR3 extends over 15 amino acids. The V gene's germline CDR1 is SQVTM and CDR2 ANQGSEA. V was trimmed by 5 bases and J by 4 bases, leaving 17 bases between them. The CDR3 spells CSVLSPERGTGELFF. The CDR3, as DNA: TGCAGCGTTCTGAGCCCGGAGCGAGGCACCGGGGAGCTGTTTTTT.

The rearrangement uses TRBV24-1 and TRBJ2-2; D not resolved. CDR1 and CDR2 (germline): KGHDR, SFDVKD. CDR3 length equals 16 residues. Trimming stripped 3 bases from V and 2 bases from J, with 12 bases between. CDR3 in amino acids: CATSDQPDGNTGELFF. CDR3 DNA sequence: TGTGCCACCAGTGATCAACCGGACGGTAACACCGGGGAGCTGTTTTTT.

V gene TRBV28 combines with J gene TRBJ2-3; TRBD2 aligns across 8 bases. J lost 4 bases, V lost 5 bases, and 11 bases had no gene match. The germline V gene encodes CDR1 MDHEN and CDR2 SYDVKM. The CDR3 is 16 residues long. The CDR3 region is CASSPPGNGRADTQYF. Here the CDR3 DNA reads TGTGCCAGCAGTCCCCCGGGGAACGGGAGGGCAGATACGCAGTATTTT.

This clonotype was detected a few times. The V call is TRBV5-1, the J call TRBJ2-7, with 10 bases lining up with TRBD1. CDR1 and CDR2 (germline): SGHRS, YFSETQ. The CDR3 is 18 residues long. Germline trimming cut 6 bases from V and 4 bases from J; bases unmatched to any gene: 19. For the CDR3, the DNA is TGCGCCAGCACTCAGGGACAGGGGAAGAGAATTCCCCAATACGAGCAGTACGTC. Protein sequence: CASTQGQGKRIPQYEQYV.

This clonotype occurred a few times. The rearrangement links TRBV7-8 to TRBJ1-5, with TRBD1 as a possible D gene (5 bases). Trimming shortened V by 0 bases and J by 3 bases, and 12 bases separated the two germline ends. The germline CDR1 and CDR2 sequences are SGHVS and FQNEAQ. The length of the CDR3 is 16 residues. CDR3 protein: CASSLAAGRVNQPQHF. CDR3 DNA sequence: TGTGCCAGCAGCTTAGCGGCAGGGAGGGTCAATCAGCCCCAGCATTTT.

This clonotype has only a few counts. This sequence joins TRBV29-1 and TRBJ2-7; D unclear. V was cut by 4 bases and J by 0 bases, with 4 bases left in between. The CDR3 contains 11 residues. CDR1 SQVTM and CDR2 ANQGSEA come from the germline V gene. DNA for the CDR3: TGCAGCGTTGTTATCTCCTACGAGCAGTACTTC. Encoded protein: CSVVISYEQYF.

The V and J genes are TRBV12-3 or TRBV12-4 and TRBJ2-3; tentatively, D is TRBD2 (5 bases). CDR3 length: 16 residues. Trimming stripped 5 bases from V and 0 bases from J, with 15 bases between. The CDR3 bases are TGTGCCAGCAGTCTCCCGGGGAGACCTAGCACAGATACGCAGTATTTT. As protein: CASSLPGRPSTDTQYF.

In this sample, this clonotype turned up a few times. The junction departs from the called germline gene at one end, perhaps through a read error. V is TRBV7-7 and J is TRBJ2-7; TRBD2 aligns across 8 bases. The CDR3 consists of 14 residues. CDR1 is SSHAT and CDR2 is FNYEAQ in the germline V gene (reference sequence). CDR3 amino acids: CASSPGLASGEQYF. CDR3 nucleotides: TGTGCTAGCAGCCCCGGACTAGCCTCAGGGGAGCAGTACTTC. The whole variable domain, filled in from reference TRBV7-7 and TRBJ2-7, reads GAGVSQSPRYKVTKRGQDVTLRCDPISSHATLYWYQQALGQGPEFLTYFNYEAQPDKSGLPSDRFSAERPEGSISTLTIQRTEQRDSAMYRCASSPGLASGEQYFGPGTRLTVT.

The chain employs TRBV12-3 or TRBV12-4 and TRBJ2-3; no reliable D call. V lost 5 bases and J 6 bases, leaving 6 bases between the germline ends. This CDR3 spans 11 amino acids. DNA of the CDR3: TGTGCCAGCAGTAGGTACGATACGCAGTATTTT. Protein sequence: CASSRYDTQYF.

This clonotype was counted only a few times. The chain employs TRBV20-1 and TRBJ2-1, with a tentative D call TRBD2 (5 bases). This CDR3 has 13 amino acids. Trimming shortened V by 1 base and J by 10 bases, and 14 bases separated the two germline ends. Germline assignment: CDR1 DFQATT and CDR2 SNEGSKA (reference sequence). CDR3 nucleotide sequence: TGCAGTGCTAGAGTTACTAGGGCCCAGGAGCAGTTCTTC. Encoded protein: CSARVTRAQEQFF.

This chain joins TRBV18 and TRBJ2-3, with TRBD1 as a possible D gene (5 bases). Germline CDR1 KGHSH, CDR2 LQKENI. V was clipped by 5 bases and J by 0 bases, with 12 bases between them. CDR3 length: 15 amino acids. The DNA of the CDR3 is TGTGCCAGCTCAAACCCGACAGAAAGCACAGATACGCAGTATTTT. This encodes CASSNPTESTDTQYF.

The V gene is TRBV7-8, the J gene TRBJ1-2; no clear D gene. V lost 5 bases, J lost 0 bases, and 7 bases lay in between. This CDR3 contains 13 residues. Per germline, CDR1 SGHVS and CDR2 FQNEAQ. The CDR3 bases are TGTGCCAGCAGCCCTGAAGCTAACTATGGCTACACCTTC. It yields the protein CASSPEANYGYTF.

CDR3 in DNA: TGTGCCAGCAGCTTAGCCTCTAGGCTAGCGGGAGATCCAGATACGCAGTATTTT. As protein: CASSLASRLAGDPDTQYF. The gene calls are TRBV7-9 and TRBJ2-3; 10 bases are a match to TRBD2. From germline, CDR1 is SEHNR and CDR2 FQNEAQ (reference sequence). The V gene end was trimmed by 0 bases and the J gene end by 4 bases; junction bases not matched to a gene: 10. This CDR3 is built from 18 residues.

The genes are TRBV12-3 or TRBV12-4 and TRBJ2-7, with D perhaps matching TRBD2 (6 bases). Trimming shortened V by 2 bases and J by 2 bases, and 19 bases separated the two germline ends. The CDR3 runs to 17 residues. CDR3 region: CASSLIRETGVAYEQYV. Written as DNA, the CDR3 is TGTGCCAGCAGTTTAATTAGGGAGACGGGGGTTGCCTACGAGCAGTACGTC.

The chain has TRBV7-2 and TRBJ2-3, with D perhaps given as TRBD1 or TRBD2 (5 bases each). V lost 6 bases to trimming and J lost 0 bases, with 10 bases between them. Germline values: CDR1 SGHTA, CDR2 FQGNSA. CDR3 size: 14 residues. The CDR3 DNA follows: TGTGCCAGCAGAGGGGACCCTAGCACAGATACGCAGTATTTT. This encodes CASRGDPSTDTQYF.

This clonotype has more than one count but fewer than ten. The chain couples TRBV11-3 to TRBJ2-1, with D uncertain. Trimming pared 3 bases from V and 8 bases from J, leaving 11 bases between. The V gene's germline CDR1 is SGHNT and CDR2 YENEEA. This CDR3 spans 13 amino acids. CDR3 nucleotide sequence: TGTGCCAGCAGCTTCAGCGAAGTGGATGAGCAGTTCTTC. Protein product: CASSFSEVDEQFF.